The next 17 T cell receptor beta chains were all read from a single sample in a study of cytomegalovirus exposure and HLA in healthy donors. Measured with immunoSEQ multiplex PCR; TCRdb has only the in-frame clones, and not every one. The sample lists around 73,000 clones; around 90% were seen once. The sample consisted of PBMCs. These receptors all come from a woman younger than 35 in good health and CMV-seropositive.

This CDR3 reads CSVDDRLVSYGYTF. The DNA of the CDR3 is TGCAGCGTTGACGACAGGCTGGTCTCTTATGGCTACACCTTC. V gene TRBV29-1 combines with J gene TRBJ1-2; TRBD1 might be the D (6 bases). Deletions cut 3 bases from V and 5 bases from J, with 16 bases between. Germline V CDR1 and CDR2: SQVTM, ANQGSEA. The CDR3 covers 14 residues.

The chain uses TRBV4-3 and TRBJ2-5; 11 bases are shared with TRBD2. The CDR3 is 16 residues long. Germline V lookup: CDR1 LGHNA, CDR2 YSLEER. V lost 0 bases to trimming and J lost 5 bases; unmatched junction nucleotides: 5. Here the CDR3 DNA reads TGCGCCAGCAGCCAAGATGGTAGCGGGGGGGCCGAGACCCAGTACTTC. This translates into CASSQDGSGGAETQYF.

The CDR3 sequence is CASSEGLAGSFGELFF. The CDR3 DNA sequence: TGTGCCAGCAGTGAAGGGCTAGCGGGATCTTTCGGGGAGCTGTTTTTT. The chain recombines TRBV2 with TRBJ2-2; 9 positions agree with TRBD2. CDR3 length: 16 amino acids. CDR1 SNHLY and CDR2 FYNNEI come from the germline V gene. With 1 base clipped from V and 7 bases from J, the junction kept 7 bases outside the gene matches.

The chain is built from TRBV5-6 and TRBJ2-1; no clear D gene. Germline CDR1 and CDR2: SGHDT and YYEEEE. The V and J ends lost 4 bases and 9 bases respectively, with 11 bases between them. The CDR3 runs to 12 residues. The CDR3 bases are TGTGCCAGCAGCCATACATATGGTGAGCAGTTCTTC. Translation: CASSHTYGEQFF.

The chain couples TRBV12-2 to TRBJ2-7; the table's D call, TRBD2, has no DNA check behind it. TRBV12-2 is a pseudogene segment. The CDR3 sequence is 16 residues long. DNA of the CDR3: TGTGCAAGTCGCTTAGCGACTAGCGGCGCCACCTACGAGCAGTACTTC. Protein product: CASRLATSGATYEQYF.

CDR3 coding DNA: TGTGCCAGCAGTTTATCACCGGGTTACGAGCAGTACTTC. Amino acids: CASSLSPGYEQYF. J is TRBJ2-7 and V is TRBV27; D gene ambiguous. The germline CDR1 and CDR2 sequences are MNHEY and SMNVEV (reference sequence). V dropped 0 bases and J dropped 4 bases, with 7 bases sitting between them. The CDR3 loop spans 13 amino acids.

The genes are TRBV9 and TRBJ1-4; 8 bases fit TRBD1. The CDR3 sequence is 14 residues long. The J segment lost 10 bases and the V segment lost 2 bases, leaving 7 bases of the junction unmatched. From germline, CDR1 is SGDLS and CDR2 YYNGEE. The CDR3 DNA reads TGTGCCAGCAGCGTGACAGGGGACGGTGGAAAACTGTTTTTT. Protein: CASSVTGDGGKLFF.

The chain couples TRBV30 to TRBJ1-2; D possibly corresponds to TRBD1 (5 bases). Germline loops: CDR1 GTSNPN, CDR2 SVGIG (reference sequence). V was pared by 2 bases and J by 6 bases, with 7 bases between. CDR3 length equals 11 residues. CDR3 in DNA: TGTGCCTGGAGTTTAGGGGATGGCTACACCTTC. This gives the protein CAWSLGDGYTF.

V gene TRBV19 combines with J gene TRBJ1-5; TRBD1 is a possible D gene (6 bases). V was cut by 4 bases and J by 0 bases, with 10 bases left in between. Germline V gives CDR1 LNHDA, CDR2 SQIVND (reference sequence). The CDR3 consists of 15 residues. This CDR3 reads CASSRTVFSNQPQHF. The CDR3 nucleotides read TGTGCCAGTAGTAGGACAGTATTTAGCAATCAGCCCCAGCATTTT.

The chain uses TRBV27 and TRBJ2-5; TRBD1 is a possible D gene (6 bases). This CDR3 has 16 residues. V shed 3 bases and J shed 0 bases, with 14 bases lying between them. Germline assignment: CDR1 MNHEY and CDR2 SMNVEV (reference sequence). The DNA of the CDR3 is TGTGCCAGCAGTTTTGCGACCGGGACATACCAAGAGACCCAGTACTTC. It encodes CASSFATGTYQETQYF.

V gene TRBV28 combines with J gene TRBJ2-5, with 8 positions matching TRBD1. CDR1 and CDR2 from the germline V gene are MDHEN and SYDVKM. The CDR3 totals 15 residues. The V and J ends lost 5 bases and 4 bases, in that order; junction bases with no gene match: 9. The CDR3 region is CASSTQGALRETQYF. The CDR3 DNA reads as TGTGCCAGCAGTACGCAGGGGGCGCTGCGAGAGACCCAGTACTTC.

CDR3 sequence: CASAIGQGQETQYF. The CDR3 nucleotides read TGTGCCAGCGCCATCGGACAGGGTCAAGAGACCCAGTACTTC. The chain couples TRBV7-9 to TRBJ2-5, with TRBD1 matching over 8 bases. Germline V gene lookup returns CDR1 SEHNR and CDR2 FQNEAQ (reference sequence). The CDR3 loop spans 14 amino acids. J lost 2 bases, V lost 8 bases, and 7 bases had no gene match.

The chain has TRBV2 and TRBJ1-1; no clear D. CDR3 length: 13 amino acids. Per germline, CDR1 SNHLY and CDR2 FYNNEI. Deletions cut 7 bases from V and 6 bases from J, with 15 bases between. CDR3 DNA sequence: TGTGCCAGCACCTGGGCCAGATCCCCTGAAGCTTTCTTT. Translation gives CASTWARSPEAFF.

The genes are TRBV4-1 and TRBJ1-4, with 8 bases identical to TRBD1. V gave up 2 bases and J gave up 10 bases; unmatched junction bases: 12. CDR1 is MGHRA and CDR2 is YSYEKL in the germline V gene. The CDR3 consists of 16 residues. The CDR3 spells CASSQRAGQALVKLFF. DNA for the CDR3: TGCGCCAGCAGCCAACGAGCGGGACAGGCTTTGGTAAAACTGTTTTTT.

The chain is built from TRBV18 and TRBJ2-2; 8 bases align to TRBD1. With 7 bases clipped from V and 1 base from J, the junction kept 5 bases outside the gene matches. The germline V gene encodes CDR1 KGHSH and CDR2 LQKENI. This CDR3 is 15 amino acids long. The CDR3 DNA sequence: TGTGCCAGCTTAAAAGGACAGGGGAACACCGGGGAGCTGTTTTTT. Its translation is CASLKGQGNTGELFF. The full variable domain, completed using reference TRBV18 and TRBJ2-2, is NAGVMQNPRHLVRRRGQEARLRCSPMKGHSHVYWYRQLPEEGLKFMVYLQKENIIDESGMPKERFSAEFPKEGPSILRIQQVVRGDSAAYFCASLKGQGNTGELFFGEGSRLTVL.

The chain is built from TRBV7-9 and TRBJ1-2; possible D gene TRBD1, 5 bases. Germline CDR1 is SEHNR and CDR2 is FQNEAQ (reference sequence). The CDR3 totals 15 residues. The V end lost 6 bases, the J end lost 2 bases, and 16 bases lay between the germline ends. CDR3 sequence: CASSRGVAGNYGYTF. The CDR3 coding sequence is TGTGCCAGCAGTCGGGGGGTGGCGGGGAACTATGGCTACACCTTC.

This rearrangement joins TRBV29-1 to TRBJ2-7; perhaps TRBD1 as D (6 bases). The germline V gene has CDR1 SQVTM and CDR2 ANQGSEA. CDR3 length: 14 residues. The V gene lost 0 bases and the J gene lost 2 bases, with 11 bases spanning the gap. The CDR3 protein is CSVEDRTAPYEQYF. The CDR3 coding sequence is TGCAGCGTTGAAGATCGGACAGCACCCTACGAGCAGTACTTC.